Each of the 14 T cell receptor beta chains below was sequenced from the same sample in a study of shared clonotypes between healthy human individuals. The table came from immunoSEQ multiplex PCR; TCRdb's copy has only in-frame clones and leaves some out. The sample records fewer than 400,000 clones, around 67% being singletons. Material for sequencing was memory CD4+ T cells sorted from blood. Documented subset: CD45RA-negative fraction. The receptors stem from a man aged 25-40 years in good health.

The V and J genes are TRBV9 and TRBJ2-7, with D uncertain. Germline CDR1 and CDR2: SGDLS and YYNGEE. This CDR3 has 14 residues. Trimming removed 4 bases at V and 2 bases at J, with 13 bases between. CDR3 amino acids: CASSLGMSPYEQYF. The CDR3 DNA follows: TGTGCCAGCAGCCTGGGTATGAGCCCCTACGAGCAGTACTTC.

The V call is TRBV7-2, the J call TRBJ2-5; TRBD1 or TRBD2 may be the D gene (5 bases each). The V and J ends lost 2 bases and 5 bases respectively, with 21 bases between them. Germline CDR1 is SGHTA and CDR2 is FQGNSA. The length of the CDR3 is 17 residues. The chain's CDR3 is CASSLPRVGEQVETQYF. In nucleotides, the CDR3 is TGTGCCAGCAGCTTACCCCGGGTGGGGGAGCAGGTGGAGACCCAGTACTTC.

The CDR3 loop is CASERDRVGTDTQYF. The CDR3 DNA is TGTGCCAGCGAAAGGGACAGGGTTGGCACAGATACGCAGTATTTT. The chain joins TRBV10-3 to TRBJ2-3; 9 positions agree with TRBD1. The J segment lost 1 base and the V segment lost 10 bases, leaving 9 bases of the junction unmatched. Germline V gene lookup returns CDR1 ENHRY and CDR2 SYGVKD. This CDR3 has 15 amino acids.

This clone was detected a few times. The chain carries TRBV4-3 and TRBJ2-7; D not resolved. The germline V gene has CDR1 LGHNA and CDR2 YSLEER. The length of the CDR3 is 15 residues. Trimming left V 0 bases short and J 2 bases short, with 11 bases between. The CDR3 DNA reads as TGCGCCAGCAGCCAAGAAGGGTCAGCAGCCTACGAGCAGTACTTC. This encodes CASSQEGSAAYEQYF.

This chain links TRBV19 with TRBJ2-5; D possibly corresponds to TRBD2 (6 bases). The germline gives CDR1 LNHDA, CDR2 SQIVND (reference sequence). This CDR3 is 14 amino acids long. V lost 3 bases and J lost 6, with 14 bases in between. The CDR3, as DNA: TGTGCCAGTAGTATTCCCGGGGGATCGAAGACCCAGTACTTC. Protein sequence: CASSIPGGSKTQYF.

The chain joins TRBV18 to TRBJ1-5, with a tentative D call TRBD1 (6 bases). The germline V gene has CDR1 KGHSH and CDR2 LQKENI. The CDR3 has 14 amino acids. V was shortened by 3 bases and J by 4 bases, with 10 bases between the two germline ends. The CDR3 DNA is TGTGCCAGCTCACCGGGGGGGCGGAATCAGCCCCAGCATTTT. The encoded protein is CASSPGGRNQPQHF.

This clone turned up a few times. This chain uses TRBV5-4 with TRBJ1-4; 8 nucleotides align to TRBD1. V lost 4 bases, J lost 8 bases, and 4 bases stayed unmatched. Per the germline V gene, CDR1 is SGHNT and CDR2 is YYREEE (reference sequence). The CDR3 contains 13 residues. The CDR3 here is CASSTDRGEKLFF. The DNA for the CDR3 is TGTGCCAGCAGCACCGACAGGGGAGAAAAACTGTTTTTT.

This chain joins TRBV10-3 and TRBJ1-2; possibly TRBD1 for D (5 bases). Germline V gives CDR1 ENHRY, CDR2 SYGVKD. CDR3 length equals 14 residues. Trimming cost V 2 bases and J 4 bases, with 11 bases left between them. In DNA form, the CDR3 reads TGTGCCATCAGTGAGGACAGCAGTTCCTATGGCTACACCTTC. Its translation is CAISEDSSSYGYTF.

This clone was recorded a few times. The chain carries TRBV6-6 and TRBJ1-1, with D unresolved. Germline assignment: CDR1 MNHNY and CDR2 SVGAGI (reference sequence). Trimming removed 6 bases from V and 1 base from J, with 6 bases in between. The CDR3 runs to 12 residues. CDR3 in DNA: TGTGCCAGCAGGGACCCGAACACTGAAGCTTTCTTT. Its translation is CASRDPNTEAFF.

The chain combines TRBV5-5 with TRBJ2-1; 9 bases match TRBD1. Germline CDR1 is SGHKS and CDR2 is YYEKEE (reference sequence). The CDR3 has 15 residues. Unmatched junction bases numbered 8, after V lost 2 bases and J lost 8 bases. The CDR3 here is CASSLGTGIVDEQFF. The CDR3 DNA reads TGTGCCAGCAGCTTAGGGACAGGGATCGTCGATGAGCAGTTCTTC.

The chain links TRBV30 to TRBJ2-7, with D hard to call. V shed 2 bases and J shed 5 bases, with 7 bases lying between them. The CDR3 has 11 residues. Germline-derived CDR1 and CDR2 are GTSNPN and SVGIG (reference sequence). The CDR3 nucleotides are TGTGCCTGGAGTTTCAACCACGAGCAGTACTTC. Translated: CAWSFNHEQYF. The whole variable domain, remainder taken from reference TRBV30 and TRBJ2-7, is SQTIHQWPATLVQPVGSPLSLECTVEGTSNPNLYWYRQAAGRGLQLLFYSVGIGQISSEVPQNLSASRPQDRQFILSSKKLLLSDSGFYLCAWSFNHEQYFGPGTRLTVT.

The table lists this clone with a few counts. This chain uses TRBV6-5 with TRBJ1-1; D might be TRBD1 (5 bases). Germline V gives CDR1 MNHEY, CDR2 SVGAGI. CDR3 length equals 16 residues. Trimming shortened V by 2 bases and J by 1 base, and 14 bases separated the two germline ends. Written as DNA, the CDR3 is TGTGCCAGCAGTTACCGGGGGAGAGGTGAGAACACTGAAGCTTTCTTT. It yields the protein CASSYRGRGENTEAFF.

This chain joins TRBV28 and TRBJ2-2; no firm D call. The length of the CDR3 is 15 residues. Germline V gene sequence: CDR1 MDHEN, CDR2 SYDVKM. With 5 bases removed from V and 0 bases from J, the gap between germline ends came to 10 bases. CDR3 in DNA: TGTGCCAGCAGTCAACATACAGCGAACACCGGGGAGCTGTTTTTT. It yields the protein CASSQHTANTGELFF. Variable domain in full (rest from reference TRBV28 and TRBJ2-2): DVKVTQSSRYLVKRTGEKVFLECVQDMDHENMFWYRQDPGLGLRLIYFSYDVKMKEKGDIPEGYSVSREKKERFSLILESASTNQTSMYLCASSQHTANTGELFFGEGSRLTVL.

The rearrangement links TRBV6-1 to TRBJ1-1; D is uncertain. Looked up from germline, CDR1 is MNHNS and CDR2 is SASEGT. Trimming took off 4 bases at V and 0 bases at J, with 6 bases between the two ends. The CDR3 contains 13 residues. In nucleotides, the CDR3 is TGTGCCAGCAGTGCCGACCTGAACACTGAAGCTTTCTTT. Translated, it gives CASSADLNTEAFF.